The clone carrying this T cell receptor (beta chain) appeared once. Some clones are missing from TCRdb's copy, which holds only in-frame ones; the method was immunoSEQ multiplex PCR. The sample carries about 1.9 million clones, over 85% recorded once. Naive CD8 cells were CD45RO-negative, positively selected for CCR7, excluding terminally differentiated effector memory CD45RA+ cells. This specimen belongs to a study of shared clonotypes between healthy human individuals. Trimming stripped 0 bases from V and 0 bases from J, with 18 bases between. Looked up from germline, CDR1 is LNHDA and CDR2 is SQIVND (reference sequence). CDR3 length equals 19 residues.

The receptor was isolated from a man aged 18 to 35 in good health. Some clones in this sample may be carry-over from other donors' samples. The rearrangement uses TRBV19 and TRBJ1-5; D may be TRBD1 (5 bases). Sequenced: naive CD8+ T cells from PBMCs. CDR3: CASSIDLWVGVYSNQPQHF. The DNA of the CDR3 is TGTGCCAGTAGTATAGATCTCTGGGTGGGGGTGTATAGCAATCAGCCCCAGCATTTT.